This T cell receptor beta chain was observed in a study of blood T cells in healthy people across ages. The authors ran a second PCR of about 6 to 11 cycles using a sample-barcoded 5' primer and a J-beta primer mix. TCRdb fed the 5' RACE reads into MiXCR, producing one record per CDR3 protein. The sample includes roughly 1,500,000 distinct CDR3 sequences, around 35% of them seen just once. This CDR3 is built from 17 residues. The germline CDR1 and CDR2 sequences are SGHVS and FQNEAQ. Unmatched junction bases numbered 16, after V lost 5 bases and J lost 9 bases. The sequencing sample was made of blood. The origin of this receptor is a woman in her thirties in good health. The chain links TRBV7-8 to TRBJ2-1; 10 bases agree with TRBD2. The CDR3 region is CASSALRPSGRFTEQFF. As DNA, the CDR3 is TGTGCCAGCAGCGCCCTGAGGCCTAGCGGGAGATTTACTGAGCAGTTCTTC.